The clone carrying this TCR beta chain was picked up a small number of times. Its antigen is not known. Unique molecular identifiers were attached to individual cDNA molecules. TCRdb re-derived calls from the 5' RACE reads in MiXCR, one entry per CDR3 protein. The data hold about 64,000 distinct CDR3 sequences, with 10% to 12% observed a single time. These data originate in a study of early T cells in non-severe SARS-CoV-2 infection. Whole-study context: RNA in bulk from unsorted whole blood was sequenced, and chains were unpaired.

This CDR3 comprises 16 residues. Germline CDR1 is SGHTA and CDR2 is FQGNSA. V was clipped by 1 base and J by 3 bases, with 13 bases between them. Study-wide findings and caveats: VDJdb-based annotation leaned toward anti-spike CD8 responses and missed private and CD4 specificities.

This clonotype originated in an adult who was a healthcare worker with PCR-confirmed SARS-CoV-2 infection or an uninfected control (not recorded which). Sequenced material: whole blood, taken at baseline. The chain combines TRBV7-2 with TRBJ1-5; possible D gene TRBD1, 5 bases. The CDR3 DNA is TGTGCCAGCAGCTTAGAGCTGGGGCAGTCCAATCAGCCCCAGCATTTT. Translated, it gives CASSLELGQSNQPQHF. Full variable domain (missing parts from reference TRBV7-2 and TRBJ1-5): GAGVSQSPSNKVTEKGKDVELRCDPISGHTALYWYRQSLGQGLEFLIYFQGNSAPDKSGLPSDRFSAERTGGSVSTLTIQRTQQEDSAVYLCASSLELGQSNQPQHFGDGTRLSIL.